The clone carrying this T cell receptor (beta chain) was seen only once. The data were taken from a study of cytotoxic CD8 clonotypes in ibrutinib-treated CLL. The assay was immunoSEQ multiplex PCR, and TCRdb's table has in-frame clones only and misses some. The sample includes about 68,000 clones, 90% of them seen just once. This specimen was PBMCs, taken after 12 months of ibrutinib treatment. This clonotype was obtained from a human donor with chronic lymphocytic leukemia.

The CDR3 DNA follows: TGTGCCAGCAGTTCCCAGGGGGCGGACTATGGCTACACCTTC. This encodes CASSSQGADYGYTF. The rearrangement uses TRBV27 and TRBJ1-2; 8 bases fit TRBD1. The CDR3 loop spans 14 amino acids. From germline, CDR1 is MNHEY and CDR2 SMNVEV (reference sequence). With V trimmed by 4 bases and J by 3 bases, 4 bases remained unmatched.